Below, one T cell receptor (beta chain) is given with its context. Its antigen is not known. TCRdb's copy holds only in-frame clones and misses some; the assay was immunoSEQ multiplex PCR. The repertoire has about 73,000 clones, 80% to 90% of them found once; the top ten carry 35% to 45%. People whose metastatic non-small-cell lung cancer was chemo-refractory got focal radiation along with CTLA-4 blockade by ipilimumab. V was clipped by 5 bases and J by 2 bases; unmatched bases: 2. The CDR3 has 14 residues. Per the germline V gene, CDR1 is SGHVS and CDR2 is FQNEAQ. This sample is part of a study of radiotherapy plus CTLA-4 blockade in lung cancer. Study details: Patients showed objective responses in 15% to 20% of cases and disease control in around 30%. Regarding the study as a whole: Response, reportedly, was best predicted by interferon-beta along with early blood T cell clone dynamics. Blood saw expansion of tumor-derived TCR clones after radiotherapy plus ipilimumab.

The source of this sequence is a human donor with non-small cell lung cancer that progressed on radiotherapy plus ipilimumab. The chain couples TRBV7-8 to TRBJ2-5, with 10 bases matching TRBD2. The sample here was peripheral blood, taken from a patient treated with radiotherapy plus ipilimumab. The DNA for the CDR3 is TGTGCCAGCAGCCCGGGACTAGCGCAAGAGACCCAGTACTTC. This sequence encodes CASSPGLAQETQYF.